This is a list of T cell receptor beta chains from one sample in a study of cytomegalovirus exposure and HLA in healthy donors. The repertoire was sequenced with immunoSEQ multiplex PCR; TCRdb's copy has only in-frame clones and lacks some. Here the sample spans over 75,000 clones, less than 80% being singletons. Sequenced material: PBMCs. Receptor source: a man between 25 and 39 years old in good health and CMV-seronegative. The CDR3 runs from the conserved cysteine through the conserved F or W. Each record gives: CDR3 protein, clone size, V gene. Size is stated for part of the rows, as once, few or many counts, or as a class when the clone is expanded.

cdr3_aa: CASSYGQGEGYTF
clone_size: NA
v_call: TRBV7-9

cdr3_aa: CASSHPGAYEQYF
clone_size: NA
v_call: TRBV5-1

cdr3_aa: CSSSLDDRVWSPLHF
clone_size: NA
v_call: TRBV27

cdr3_aa: CASSSGQMNTEAFF
clone_size: NA
v_call: TRBV7-6

cdr3_aa: CAWRKPGGGGELFF
clone_size: NA
v_call: TRBV30

cdr3_aa: CASSPGGVRGQETQYF
clone_size: NA
v_call: TRBV5-1

cdr3_aa: CASSLSWHLDEQYF
clone_size: NA
v_call: TRBV27

cdr3_aa: CATSRGALPEAFF
clone_size: once
v_call: TRBV15

cdr3_aa: CASSLSERGDYIQYF
clone_size: once
v_call: TRBV18

cdr3_aa: CASSQDSGGPTDTQYF
clone_size: few
v_call: TRBV11-3

cdr3_aa: CASSRDRGETQYF
clone_size: NA
v_call: TRBV18

cdr3_aa: CASSVDGRGTGELFF
clone_size: NA
v_call: TRBV9

cdr3_aa: CSSSDRAEGTEQFF
clone_size: few
v_call: TRBV7-9

cdr3_aa: CASTSAGELAEAFF
clone_size: few
v_call: TRBV28

cdr3_aa: CASRPTSGYYNEQFF
clone_size: NA
v_call: TRBV4-1

cdr3_aa: CASSLRTGKEKLFF
clone_size: NA
v_call: TRBV28

cdr3_aa: CARSLGCGQVQPQHF
clone_size: NA
v_call: TRBV5-3

cdr3_aa: CASSQEGDRAQPQHF
clone_size: NA
v_call: TRBV4-2

cdr3_aa: CASSRHAGNANYGYTF
clone_size: NA
v_call: TRBV11-2

cdr3_aa: CASSPRDINSPLHF
clone_size: NA
v_call: TRBV4-1

cdr3_aa: CASSFGQGVDEQFF
clone_size: NA
v_call: TRBV5-1

cdr3_aa: CASSAEATEAFF
clone_size: NA
v_call: TRBV2

cdr3_aa: CATSGRAGETQYF
clone_size: NA
v_call: TRBV15

cdr3_aa: CASSQGASGRRETQYF
clone_size: few
v_call: TRBV4-1

cdr3_aa: CASSSAGTYEQYF
clone_size: NA
v_call: TRBV27

cdr3_aa: CASETRETQYF
clone_size: NA
v_call: TRBV7-9

cdr3_aa: CASSYSQEGYEQYF
clone_size: NA
v_call: TRBV6-6

cdr3_aa: CASSLGQRGNTEAFF
clone_size: NA
v_call: TRBV18

cdr3_aa: CASSLSGRSGYEQFF
clone_size: NA
v_call: TRBV27

cdr3_aa: CAISAFSQGPYEQYF
clone_size: NA
v_call: TRBV10-3

cdr3_aa: CATPSTDSTYEQYF
clone_size: NA
v_call: TRBV28

cdr3_aa: CASSSGTSGRVDTQYF
clone_size: few
v_call: TRBV6-6

cdr3_aa: CASSLNRGMNTEAFF
clone_size: NA
v_call: TRBV7-2

cdr3_aa: CAISVGTGNTDTQYF
clone_size: NA
v_call: TRBV10-3

cdr3_aa: CASSSSYNQPQHF
clone_size: NA
v_call: TRBV27

cdr3_aa: CASRTSGNQETQYF
clone_size: NA
v_call: TRBV6-1

cdr3_aa: CASSYRQPTTYEQYF
clone_size: NA
v_call: TRBV7-8

cdr3_aa: CASSLTGQGKSGELFF
clone_size: NA
v_call: TRBV28

cdr3_aa: CASSSGGLGEKLFF
clone_size: NA
v_call: TRBV13

cdr3_aa: CASSARGSSTDTQYF
clone_size: NA
v_call: TRBV5-1

cdr3_aa: CASSSFAGGGREQYF
clone_size: NA
v_call: TRBV7-2

cdr3_aa: CASSLPEGGTDTQYF
clone_size: NA
v_call: TRBV7-9

cdr3_aa: CASSQDGLGGNQPQHF
clone_size: few
v_call: TRBV4-1

cdr3_aa: CASSLGGRGYEQYF
clone_size: few
v_call: TRBV7-2

cdr3_aa: CSVESRDRGYNEQFF
clone_size: NA
v_call: TRBV29-1

cdr3_aa: CASSSGDSSTDTQYF
clone_size: NA
v_call: TRBV5-1

cdr3_aa: CASRGLAGPPDTQYF
clone_size: NA
v_call: TRBV2

cdr3_aa: CASSRLAGMSDTQYF
clone_size: NA
v_call: TRBV4-1

cdr3_aa: CASSLGAGGVISGNTIYF
clone_size: NA
v_call: TRBV7-6

cdr3_aa: CASSQDTYEQYF
clone_size: few
v_call: TRBV6-1

cdr3_aa: CASSDLYGYTF
clone_size: few
v_call: TRBV6-1

cdr3_aa: CASSQDRTGGYGYTF
clone_size: NA
v_call: TRBV4-3

cdr3_aa: CAWSKLAGEQETQYF
clone_size: NA
v_call: TRBV30

cdr3_aa: CASSEGTGLYEQYF
clone_size: NA
v_call: TRBV5-1

cdr3_aa: CASSYSGTANTEAFF
clone_size: NA
v_call: TRBV6-5

cdr3_aa: CASRFGTDTQYF
clone_size: NA
v_call: TRBV5-1

cdr3_aa: CATFDMGLYSNQPQHF
clone_size: NA
v_call: TRBV23-1

cdr3_aa: CAWSVRQPPRELFF
clone_size: NA
v_call: TRBV30